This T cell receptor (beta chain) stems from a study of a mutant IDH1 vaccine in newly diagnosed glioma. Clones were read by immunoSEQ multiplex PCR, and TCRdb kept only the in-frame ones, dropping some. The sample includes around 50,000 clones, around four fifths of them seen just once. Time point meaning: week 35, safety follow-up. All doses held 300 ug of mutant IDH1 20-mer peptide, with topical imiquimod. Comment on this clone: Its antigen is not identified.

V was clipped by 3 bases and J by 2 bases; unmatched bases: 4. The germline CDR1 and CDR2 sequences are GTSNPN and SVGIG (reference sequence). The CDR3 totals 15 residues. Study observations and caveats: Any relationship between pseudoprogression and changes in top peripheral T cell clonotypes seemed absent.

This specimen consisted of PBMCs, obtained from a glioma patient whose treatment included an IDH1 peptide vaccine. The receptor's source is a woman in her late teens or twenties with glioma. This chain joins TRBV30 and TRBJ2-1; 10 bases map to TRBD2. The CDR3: CAWRGAGGPYNEQFF. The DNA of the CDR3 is TGTGCCTGGAGAGGAGCGGGAGGGCCCTACAATGAGCAGTTCTTC.